The sequence of this T cell receptor (beta chain) was determined in a study of blood T cells in healthy people across ages. General observations from the study: Donors of long life had a larger count of naive CD4+ cells and greater diversity than aged donors. Diversity figures derived from one million T cells were judged to underestimate the true value.

This clonotype was seen only once. Its antigen is unknown. A J-beta primer mix and a sample-barcoded 5' primer were used in a second PCR of about 7 to 12 cycles. Every cDNA molecule carried a tag from a template-switch adaptor bearing 12 random nucleotides. From the 5' RACE reads, TCRdb called clonotypes with MiXCR, one entry per CDR3 protein. The table shows 1.5 million or so distinct CDR3 sequences, with approximately 39% occurring only once. V was trimmed by 10 bases and J by 11 bases, leaving 29 bases between them. CDR3 size: 15 residues. Donors were systemically healthy Caucasian individuals from Russia aged about 6 to 90 years.

The chain combines TRBV12-3 or TRBV12-4 with TRBJ2-5; D might be TRBD2 (5 bases). Source material: blood. The clonotype comes from a woman younger than 30 in good health. CDR3 residues: CATAREGRTHNEQYF. CDR3 sequence (DNA): TGTGCCACCGCCCGTGAGGGCAGGACGCACAATGAGCAGTACTTC.